The T cell receptor (beta chain) described here comes from a study of blood T cell repertoires in COVID-19. About the study: Samples taken during acute and convalescent COVID-19 were collected in the United States, Italy and Spain. Sources were T cells, B-cell-depleted T cells, or PBMCs; the material itself was cDNA or gDNA.

Original handling: Estimation of nucleated cell counts was performed using reference gene primer amplification. This table comes from immunoSEQ multiplex PCR, and its TCRdb copy is limited to in-frame clones, with some not included. V and J calls and clone size are copied from that table; D and trimming were computed from the DNA. The sample shows about 12,000 clones, around 90% of them seen only once. Germline loops: CDR1 LNHNV, CDR2 YYDKDF (reference sequence). This CDR3 contains 16 residues. V shed 5 bases, J shed 5 bases, and the junction held 11 bases outside the gene matches. The material sequenced was peripheral blood. This receptor was taken from a woman in her 70s with active COVID-19. V is TRBV15 and J is TRBJ2-2; 7 nucleotides agree with TRBD2. Here the CDR3 reads CATSGTSALGTGELFF. The CDR3 nucleotides read TGTGCCACCAGCGGAACTAGCGCCCTGGGTACCGGGGAGCTGTTTTTT.